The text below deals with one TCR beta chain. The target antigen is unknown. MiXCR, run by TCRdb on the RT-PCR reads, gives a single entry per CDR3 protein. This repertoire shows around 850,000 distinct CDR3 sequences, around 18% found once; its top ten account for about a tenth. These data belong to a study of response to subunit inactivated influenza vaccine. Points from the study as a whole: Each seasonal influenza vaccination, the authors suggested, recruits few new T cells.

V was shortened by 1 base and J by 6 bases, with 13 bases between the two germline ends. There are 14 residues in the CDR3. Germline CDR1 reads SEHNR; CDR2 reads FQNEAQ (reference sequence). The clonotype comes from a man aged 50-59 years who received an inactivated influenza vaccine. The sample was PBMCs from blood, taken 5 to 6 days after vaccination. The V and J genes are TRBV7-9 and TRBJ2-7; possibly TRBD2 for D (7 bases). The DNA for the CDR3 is TGTGCCAGCAGCTTAGGAGGGGGGGCCGTCGAGCAGTACTTC. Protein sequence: CASSLGGGAVEQYF.